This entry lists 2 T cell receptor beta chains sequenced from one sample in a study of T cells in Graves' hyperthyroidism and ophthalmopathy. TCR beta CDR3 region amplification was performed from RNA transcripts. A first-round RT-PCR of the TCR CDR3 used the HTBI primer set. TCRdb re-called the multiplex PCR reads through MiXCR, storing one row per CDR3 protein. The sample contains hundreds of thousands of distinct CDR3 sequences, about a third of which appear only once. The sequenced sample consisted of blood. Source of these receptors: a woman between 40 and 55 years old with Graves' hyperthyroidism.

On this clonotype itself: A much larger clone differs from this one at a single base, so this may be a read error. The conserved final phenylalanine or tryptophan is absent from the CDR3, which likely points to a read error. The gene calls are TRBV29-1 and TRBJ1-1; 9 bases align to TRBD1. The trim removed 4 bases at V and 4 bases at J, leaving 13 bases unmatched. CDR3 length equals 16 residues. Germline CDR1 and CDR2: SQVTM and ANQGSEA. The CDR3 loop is CSVVAGQGGSGTEAFL. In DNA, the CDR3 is TGCAGCGTTGTGGCGGGACAGGGAGGCTCCGGCACTGAAGCTTTCCTT.

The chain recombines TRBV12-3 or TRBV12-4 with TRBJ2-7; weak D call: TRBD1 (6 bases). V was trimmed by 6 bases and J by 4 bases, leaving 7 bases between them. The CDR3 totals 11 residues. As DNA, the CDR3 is TGTGCCAGCAGACAGGGTTACGAGCAGTACTTC. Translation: CASRQGYEQYF.